The 16 T cell receptor beta chains below were found in one sample sequenced in a study of T cell responses to AZD1222 COVID-19 vaccine. TCRdb's copy holds only in-frame clones and misses some; the assay was immunoSEQ multiplex PCR. This table has about 120,000 clones, around 80% appearing once. The sample here was peripheral blood, taken 28 days after the second AZD1222 dose. The receptors stem from an adult who received the AZD1222 COVID-19 vaccine.

This clone has only one observation. The V and J genes are TRBV5-8 and TRBJ1-2; D is unresolved. Germline values: CDR1 SGHTS, CDR2 YDEGEE. V was trimmed by 0 bases and J by 4 bases, leaving 16 bases between them. This CDR3 has 16 residues. CDR3 sequence (DNA): TGTGCCAGCAGCTTGGAGCCAGAGCGCTTTGCCTATGGCTACACCTTC. This gives the protein CASSLEPERFAYGYTF.

This chain uses TRBV19 with TRBJ1-2; D not certain. V lost 1 base, J lost 8 bases, and 17 bases lay in between. The CDR3 runs 15 residues. The germline CDR1 and CDR2 sequences are LNHDA and SQIVND (reference sequence). Written as DNA, the CDR3 is TGTGCCAGTAGTATAGGAACCCTCCCAAGCGCGGGCTACACCTTC. It yields the protein CASSIGTLPSAGYTF.

J is TRBJ1-2 and V is TRBV3-1 (or the pseudogene TRBV3-2); 8 nucleotides match TRBD1. In germline, CDR1 is LGHDT, CDR2 YNNKEL (reference sequence). With 0 bases clipped from V and 7 bases from J, the junction kept 7 bases outside the gene matches. The CDR3 runs to 15 residues. In nucleotides, the CDR3 is TGTGCCAGCAGCCAAGAACGGGACAGGTACAGTGGCTACACCTTC. The encoded protein is CASSQERDRYSGYTF.

This clone has just a few counts. The chain is built from TRBV15 and TRBJ1-3; D possibly corresponds to TRBD1 (6 bases). The germline gives CDR1 LNHNV, CDR2 YYDKDF (reference sequence). The CDR3 has 17 residues. The V end was cut by 3 bases, the J end by 3 bases, with 18 bases between. In nucleotides, the CDR3 is TGTGCCACCAGCAGCTCTATCAGAACAGGGATTGGAAACACCATATATTTT. Translated: CATSSSIRTGIGNTIYF.

The V and J genes are TRBV11-2 and TRBJ1-4; D is unresolved. The CDR3 is made up of 15 amino acids. The V end lost 0 bases, the J end lost 8 bases, and 13 bases lay between the germline ends. Germline loops: CDR1 SGHAT, CDR2 FQNNGV. In DNA form, the CDR3 reads TGTGCCAGCAGCTTAGAAGTTCGCAGCCGAGAAAAACTGTTTTTT. It yields the protein CASSLEVRSREKLFF.

V is TRBV19 and J is TRBJ1-4, with 7 bases aligning to TRBD1. The CDR3 is 14 amino acids. With V trimmed by 7 bases and J by 10 bases, 12 bases remained unmatched. The germline V gene has CDR1 LNHDA and CDR2 SQIVND (reference sequence). As DNA, the CDR3 is TGTGCCAGTACCTGGGACAGCGTGGGGGGAAAACTGTTTTTT. Amino acids: CASTWDSVGGKLFF.

The chain has TRBV9 and TRBJ2-2; the D gene is possibly TRBD2 (5 bases). Looked up from germline, CDR1 is SGDLS and CDR2 is YYNGEE. The V and J ends lost 0 bases and 5 bases respectively, with 11 bases between them. The CDR3 runs 15 residues. As DNA, the CDR3 is TGTGCCAGCAGCGTAGACCCTACGGGGACCGGGGAGCTGTTTTTT. Its translation: CASSVDPTGTGELFF.

The rearrangement joins TRBV6-2 or TRBV6-3 to TRBJ1-2, with D tentatively TRBD1 (6 bases). The V and J ends lost 7 bases and 1 base respectively, with 13 bases between them. Per the germline V gene, CDR1 is MNHEY and CDR2 is SVGEGT. The CDR3 has 14 amino acids. The CDR3, as DNA: TGTGCCAGCAACCCAAGGACAGATAACTATGGCTACACCTTC. Its protein is CASNPRTDNYGYTF.

V gene TRBV6-5 combines with J gene TRBJ2-7; no reliable D call. The germline V and J ends were trimmed by 4 bases and 2 bases, with 9 bases remaining between them. The CDR3 has 13 amino acids. Germline-derived CDR1 and CDR2 are MNHEY and SVGAGI. DNA of the CDR3: TGTGCCAGCAGTTCCAAGGGCACCTACGAGCAGTACTTC. This encodes CASSSKGTYEQYF.

This clone appeared a few times. The genes are TRBV10-3 and TRBJ2-7, with 8 bases identical to TRBD1. The V and J ends lost 4 bases and 5 bases, in that order; junction bases with no gene match: 7. Germline CDR1 is ENHRY and CDR2 is SYGVKD. The CDR3 covers 14 residues. Here the CDR3 DNA reads TGTGCCATCAGTGCCCCGGACAGGGTACACGAGCAGTACTTC. Its translation is CAISAPDRVHEQYF.

This clone has just one count. The rearrangement uses TRBV5-1 and TRBJ1-4, with 10 positions matching TRBD1. This CDR3 spans 15 amino acids. J gave up 8 bases and V 4 bases, and 8 bases lay outside the gene matches. The germline CDR1 and CDR2 sequences are SGHRS and YFSETQ. The CDR3 here is CASSPGTGEVEKLFF. CDR3 DNA sequence: TGCGCCAGCAGCCCTGGGACAGGGGAAGTCGAAAAACTGTTTTTT.

The rearrangement joins TRBV7-6 to TRBJ2-2; D is uncertain. The CDR3 runs to 17 residues. Trimming removed 1 base from V and 0 bases from J, with 12 bases in between. CDR1 SGHVS and CDR2 FNYEAQ come from the germline V gene. CDR3 sequence (DNA): TGTGCCAGCAGCTTAGAGCCCACGACCGCGAACACCGGGGAGCTGTTTTTT. Its translation is CASSLEPTTANTGELFF.

The genes are TRBV2 and TRBJ1-2; D is uncertain. The CDR3 has 14 amino acids. Germline assignment: CDR1 SNHLY and CDR2 FYNNEI. V lost 6 bases to trimming and J lost 2 bases, with 13 bases between them. CDR3 DNA: TGTGCCAGCAGCTACACGGACGAGAACTATGGCTACACCTTC. Protein product: CASSYTDENYGYTF.

This clone was found once. J is TRBJ2-2 and V is TRBV24-1; 7 bases fit TRBD2. In germline, CDR1 is KGHDR, CDR2 SFDVKD. V lost 8 bases, J lost 3 bases, and 5 bases stayed unmatched. This CDR3 contains 14 residues. The CDR3 here is CATKAGSYTGELFF. CDR3 nucleotides: TGTGCCACCAAAGCGGGGTCCTACACCGGGGAGCTGTTTTTT.

The chain uses TRBV30 and TRBJ1-5; no definite D call. Trimming cost V 0 bases and J 4 bases, with 13 bases left between them. The CDR3 has 15 residues. Per the germline V gene, CDR1 is GTSNPN and CDR2 is SVGIG (reference sequence). The CDR3 DNA sequence: TGTGCCTGGAGTGTGATGGGCACCCTAAATCAGCCCCAGCATTTT. Encoded protein: CAWSVMGTLNQPQHF. The full variable domain, rest sourced from reference TRBV30 and TRBJ1-5, is SQTIHQWPATLVQPVGSPLSLECTVEGTSNPNLYWYRQAAGRGLQLLFYSVGIGQISSEVPQNLSASRPQDRQFILSSKKLLLSDSGFYLCAWSVMGTLNQPQHFGDGTRLSIL.

This sequence joins TRBV2 and TRBJ2-2; no definite D call. The CDR3 runs to 16 residues. Germline CDR1 and CDR2: SNHLY and FYNNEI. V lost 5 bases and J lost 7, with 20 bases in between. The CDR3 loop is CASSFNHITPGGELFF. DNA for the CDR3: TGTGCCAGCAGTTTCAACCATATTACGCCCGGCGGGGAGCTGTTTTTT. The whole variable domain, remainder taken from reference TRBV2 and TRBJ2-2, is EPEVTQTPSHQVTQMGQEVILRCVPISNHLYFYWYRQILGQKVEFLVSFYNNEISEKSEIFDDQFSVERPDGSNFTLKIRSTKLEDSAMYFCASSFNHITPGGELFFGEGSRLTVL.